A single sample gave rise to the 30 T cell receptor beta chains below, sequenced in a study of OX40 agonist ivuxolimab in advanced cancers. Sequencing used immunoSEQ multiplex PCR; TCRdb keeps in-frame clones, though not all of them. The sample contains around 90,000 clones, 87% of which appear only once. Sequenced material: CD4+ or CD8+ T cells sorted from blood, taken in a trial of the OX40 agonist ivuxolimab. Receptors were obtained from an adult with an advanced solid tumor such as melanoma, head and neck, liver or kidney cancer.

This chain links TRBV4-3 with TRBJ1-2, with 7 bases aligning to TRBD1. This CDR3 is built from 16 residues. The J segment lost 6 bases and the V segment lost 2 bases, leaving 12 bases of the junction unmatched. Germline V lookup: CDR1 LGHNA, CDR2 YSLEER. This chain's CDR3 is CASSQTTGASFNGYTF. CDR3 sequence (DNA): TGCGCCAGCAGCCAAACTACAGGGGCATCTTTTAATGGCTACACCTTC.

V and J are TRBV10-3 and TRBJ1-1; TRBD1 is a possible D gene (6 bases). The CDR3 loop spans 14 amino acids. Per the germline V gene, CDR1 is ENHRY and CDR2 is SYGVKD. V shed 5 bases and J shed 2 bases, with 12 bases lying between them. CDR3 sequence (DNA): TGTGCCATCAGTACCGGGACATCTAACACTGAAGCTTTCTTT. This sequence encodes CAISTGTSNTEAFF.

The V and J genes are TRBV11-2 and TRBJ2-5; perhaps TRBD2 as D (6 bases). The V gene's germline CDR1 is SGHAT and CDR2 FQNNGV. V was pared by 0 bases and J by 5 bases, with 16 bases between. CDR3 size: 16 residues. CDR3 in DNA: TGTGCCAGCAGCTTAGATGGGGGGACTTTCGGGGAGACCCAGTACTTC. Translating it yields CASSLDGGTFGETQYF.

This sequence joins TRBV5-4 and TRBJ2-7; unclear D gene. The CDR3 is 15 amino acids. Germline CDR1 SGHNT, CDR2 YYREEE (reference sequence). The V end was cut by 1 base, the J end by 2 bases, with 13 bases between. CDR3 sequence reads: CASSLWGREAYEQYV. DNA of the CDR3: TGTGCCAGCAGCTTGTGGGGAAGAGAGGCCTACGAGCAGTACGTC.

The genes are TRBV6-5 and TRBJ1-5; no reliable D call. Germline-derived CDR1 and CDR2 are MNHEY and SVGAGI. Trimming cost V 6 bases and J 3 bases, with 9 bases left between them. The CDR3 totals 13 residues. The chain's CDR3 is CASSRDYNQPQHF. CDR3 coding DNA: TGTGCCAGCAGCCGGGATTACAATCAGCCCCAGCATTTT.

In this sample, this clone turned up once. The rearrangement links TRBV25-1 to TRBJ1-3, with a weak D call TRBD1 (6 bases). V lost 6 bases to trimming and J lost 3 bases, with 12 bases between them. The CDR3 sequence is 14 residues long. CDR1 is MGHDK, CDR2 SYGVNS, per germline. CDR3 nucleotides: TGTGCCAGCAGAGGGGACATAAGTGGAAACACCATATATTTT. It yields the protein CASRGDISGNTIYF.

V and J are TRBV11-3 and TRBJ2-7; 10 nucleotides match TRBD2. CDR1 and CDR2 (germline): SGHNT, YENEEA. The V and J ends lost 5 bases and 3 bases, in that order; junction bases with no gene match: 4. The CDR3 is 14 amino acids. This CDR3 reads CASSVLAGHYEQYF. The DNA for the CDR3 is TGTGCCAGCAGCGTACTAGCGGGACACTACGAGCAGTACTTC.

The rearrangement links TRBV7-9 to TRBJ2-1; 7 nucleotides match TRBD1. Germline V gives CDR1 SEHNR, CDR2 FQNEAQ (reference sequence). The CDR3 runs to 14 residues. Trimming at V came to 5 bases and at J to 4 bases, leaving 5 bases not matched to a gene. Written as DNA, the CDR3 is TGTGCCAGCAGCCCGGTGACAGGGTACAATGAGCAGTTCTTC. Its protein is CASSPVTGYNEQFF.

The chain has TRBV2 and TRBJ1-5; D possibly corresponds to TRBD1 (5 bases). The germline gives CDR1 SNHLY, CDR2 FYNNEI. Deletions cut 2 bases from V and 5 bases from J, with 13 bases between. The CDR3 sequence is 15 residues long. Written as DNA, the CDR3 is TGTGCCAGCAGTGAACGGGTAGTCAGGGATCAGCCCCAGCATTTT. Its translation: CASSERVVRDQPQHF.

The CDR3 loop is CASRGNEQFF. The CDR3 coding sequence is TGTGCCAGCAGAGGCAATGAGCAGTTCTTC. The chain combines TRBV2 with TRBJ2-1; D is uncertain. Trimming took off 6 bases at V and 6 bases at J, with 3 bases between the two ends. The CDR3 extends over 10 amino acids. Germline CDR1 SNHLY, CDR2 FYNNEI.

The V and J genes are TRBV4-2 and TRBJ2-1; D perhaps matches TRBD1 (6 bases). Germline V CDR1 and CDR2: LGHNA, YNFKEQ. V was cut by 0 bases and J by 5 bases, with 11 bases left in between. This CDR3 is built from 15 residues. The CDR3, as DNA: TGTGCCAGCAGCCAAGAGGGGACAATAAACAATGAGCAGTTCTTC. Translated: CASSQEGTINNEQFF.

The V gene is TRBV27, the J gene TRBJ2-1, with D uncertain. Germline CDR1 reads MNHEY; CDR2 reads SMNVEV (reference sequence). This CDR3 is 14 amino acids long. V was trimmed by 0 bases and J by 10 bases, leaving 13 bases between them. CDR3 in DNA: TGTGCCAGCAGTTTATCGAGTACCCCCAGAGAGCAGTTCTTC. This encodes CASSLSSTPREQFF.

This chain joins TRBV4-2 and TRBJ2-3, with TRBD1 matching 7 bases. Germline trimming cut 2 bases from V and 0 bases from J; bases unmatched to any gene: 5. In germline, CDR1 is LGHNA, CDR2 YNFKEQ. CDR3 size: 16 residues. The CDR3 nucleotides read TGTGCCAGCAGCCAAACACAGGGGTTTAGCACAGATACGCAGTATTTT. It is translated as CASSQTQGFSTDTQYF.

The J gene is TRBJ2-7, the V gene TRBV19; the D is unclear. There are 18 residues in the CDR3. V dropped 8 bases and J dropped 0 bases, with 26 bases sitting between them. Germline lookup yields CDR1 LNHDA and CDR2 SQIVND (reference sequence). CDR3 nucleotides: TGTGCCAGTTTAAAGGGTCCGCTCCAATCGCCTAACTCCTACGAGCAGTACGTC. This gives the protein CASLKGPLQSPNSYEQYV.

The chain joins TRBV5-4 to TRBJ2-1, with 12 bases matching TRBD2. CDR1 and CDR2 (germline): SGHNT, YYREEE (reference sequence). This CDR3 has 15 residues. The V segment lost 5 bases and the J segment 5 bases; nucleotides outside the gene matches: 5. DNA for the CDR3: TGTGCCAGCAGACGGACTAGCGGGGAAAACAATGAGCAGTTCTTC. Encoded protein: CASRRTSGENNEQFF.

The chain carries TRBV28 and TRBJ1-2; weak D call: TRBD1 (6 bases). Trimming shortened V by 2 bases and J by 1 base, and 14 bases separated the two germline ends. The CDR3 length is 16 residues. Germline CDR1 reads MDHEN; CDR2 reads SYDVKM. Written as DNA, the CDR3 is TGTGCCAGCAGTTTAGGGGGGGCAACCATTAACTATGGCTACACCTTC. It codes for CASSLGGATINYGYTF.

The chain recombines TRBV19 with TRBJ1-5; D not resolved. The V gene's germline CDR1 is LNHDA and CDR2 SQIVND (reference sequence). Trimming removed 4 bases at V and 7 bases at J, with 14 bases between. This CDR3 region has 14 residues. For the CDR3, the DNA is TGTGCCAGTAGTAAGTTGGGGAGTAACCAGCCCCAGCATTTT. Protein: CASSKLGSNQPQHF.

This chain joins TRBV6-1 and TRBJ2-7, with 10 bases lining up with TRBD2. Germline CDR1 is MNHNS and CDR2 is SASEGT. This CDR3 contains 15 residues. Trimming removed 8 bases from V and 2 bases from J; junction bases left unmatched: 9. CDR3 sequence reads: CASAEAGGPPYEQYV. The CDR3 coding sequence is TGTGCCAGCGCAGAAGCGGGAGGGCCTCCCTACGAGCAGTACGTC.

V usage is TRBV5-1 and J usage is TRBJ2-5; 7 bases align to TRBD1. CDR3 length: 14 amino acids. The V gene's germline CDR1 is SGHRS and CDR2 YFSETQ. Trimming removed 0 bases from V and 1 base from J; junction bases left unmatched: 0. The CDR3 spells CASSLGDSQETQYF. The CDR3 DNA is TGCGCCAGCAGCTTGGGGGACAGCCAAGAGACCCAGTACTTC.

This rearrangement joins TRBV30 to TRBJ2-6; D gene uncertain. The ends were cut back, 4 bases at V and 0 bases at J, with 13 bases in the middle. The CDR3 runs to 16 residues. The germline gives CDR1 GTSNPN, CDR2 SVGIG (reference sequence). CDR3 sequence reads: CAWKSVSSSGANVLTF. The DNA of the CDR3 is TGTGCCTGGAAGTCAGTCTCGAGCTCTGGGGCCAACGTCCTGACTTTC.

This chain links TRBV4-3 with TRBJ2-3; 11 bases map to TRBD2. CDR1 and CDR2 (germline): LGHNA, YSLEER. V was pared by 2 bases and J by 4 bases, with 2 bases of the junction left unmatched. The CDR3 extends over 15 amino acids. The DNA of the CDR3 is TGCGCCAGCAGCCAAACTAGCGGGAGTGCAGATACGCAGTATTTT. Its protein product is CASSQTSGSADTQYF.

This clone has only a few counts. The chain carries TRBV5-1 and TRBJ1-4, with TRBD1 matching 8 bases. The CDR3 contains 14 residues. Trimming cost V 3 bases and J 6 bases; bases outside gene matches: 4. Germline loops: CDR1 SGHRS, CDR2 YFSETQ. In nucleotides, the CDR3 is TGCGCCAGCAGCTCTAAGACAGGGGATGAAAAACTGTTTTTT. It translates to CASSSKTGDEKLFF.

The rearrangement joins TRBV7-2 to TRBJ1-1; unclear D gene. This CDR3 has 11 residues. Trimming took 3 bases from V and 8 from J, leaving 7 bases between them. CDR1 SGHTA and CDR2 FQGNSA come from the germline V gene. The CDR3 reads CASSLRDEAFF. For the CDR3, the DNA is TGTGCCAGCAGCTTGCGAGACGAAGCTTTCTTT.

J is TRBJ2-3 and V is TRBV11-3; D might be TRBD2 (5 bases). Per germline, CDR1 SGHNT and CDR2 YENEEA. This CDR3 has 14 amino acids. V was pared by 1 base and J by 2 bases, with 7 bases between. The CDR3 reads CASSLGGNTDTQYF. CDR3 sequence (DNA): TGTGCCAGCAGCTTAGGAGGGAACACAGATACGCAGTATTTT.

V and J are TRBV7-2 and TRBJ2-2, with D maybe TRBD1 (5 bases). With 3 bases removed from V and 2 bases from J, the gap between germline ends came to 10 bases. The length of the CDR3 is 15 residues. Germline CDR1 is SGHTA and CDR2 is FQGNSA. CDR3 amino acids: CASSFQGPNTGELFF. The CDR3 coding sequence is TGTGCCAGCAGCTTCCAGGGCCCCAACACCGGGGAGCTGTTTTTT.

This chain uses TRBV5-1 with TRBJ1-2; D is unresolved. The V gene's germline CDR1 is SGHRS and CDR2 YFSETQ. The CDR3 is made up of 14 amino acids. V lost 0 bases, J lost 6 bases, and 12 bases lay in between. CDR3 region: CASSLDYTWDGYTF. The CDR3 DNA reads TGCGCCAGCAGCTTGGATTACACCTGGGATGGCTACACCTTC.

The genes are TRBV4-3 and TRBJ2-6; no clear D. Between the trimmed V and J ends, which lost 0 bases and 4 bases, there was a span of 10 bases. The germline CDR1 and CDR2 sequences are LGHNA and YSLEER. This CDR3 is built from 16 residues. CDR3 DNA: TGCGCCAGCAGCCAAGATACCGGAATGGGGGCCAACGTCCTGACTTTC. Translated, it gives CASSQDTGMGANVLTF.

The table lists this clone with a few counts. This chain uses TRBV19 with TRBJ2-3; 7 positions match TRBD2. The germline V gene encodes CDR1 LNHDA and CDR2 SQIVND (reference sequence). Trimming took 6 bases from V and 2 from J; bases not matched to a gene: 8. The CDR3 consists of 15 residues. Here the CDR3 reads CASRGTSEPTDTQYF. The CDR3 DNA sequence: TGTGCCAGTAGAGGCACTAGCGAACCCACAGATACGCAGTATTTT.

The chain employs TRBV5-1 and TRBJ2-5, with unresolved D. The CDR3 has 14 residues. Trimming took 0 bases from V and 2 from J, leaving 8 bases between them. Per germline, CDR1 SGHRS and CDR2 YFSETQ. The CDR3 coding sequence is TGCGCCAGCAGCTTGGTCCGGCTTCAAGAGACCCAGTACTTC. Amino acids: CASSLVRLQETQYF.

The rearrangement uses TRBV6-5 and TRBJ2-7, with TRBD1 as a possible D gene (6 bases). Germline-derived CDR1 and CDR2 are MNHEY and SVGAGI. The length of the CDR3 is 15 residues. V was cut by 7 bases and J by 5 bases, with 21 bases left in between. The CDR3 region is CASTLKAQGVNEQYF. The CDR3 coding sequence is TGTGCCAGCACCTTAAAGGCACAGGGAGTGAACGAGCAGTACTTC.